This T cell receptor beta chain was obtained from a study of type 1 regulatory T cells. About the research overall: An in vitro protocol generated T-allo10, a Tr1-enriched, alloantigen-specific CD4 T cell product.

The CDR3 is 17 residues long. The germline gives CDR1 DFQATT, CDR2 SNEGSKA (reference sequence). Trimming took off 7 bases at V and 4 bases at J, with 29 bases between the two ends. TCRdb analysed the reads with MiXCR anew, one entry per CDR3 protein. This sample has approximately 72,000 distinct CDR3 sequences, with roughly 60% found just once. As for this clonotype: Its antigen is unidentified.

The clonotype originates from a human donor in good health. The sample consisted of cultured T cells, either the whole culture or a sorted T cell fraction (not recorded which). The subset: Tr1-enriched cell product generated in vitro against host alloantigens. The chain uses TRBV20-1 and TRBJ2-7; D may be TRBD2 (6 bases). The CDR3 reads CSVLGLIRTGLPYEQYF. The CDR3 coding sequence is TGCAGTGTTTTGGGCCTTATCAGGACGGGACTCCCATACGAGCAGTACTTC.